This is a list of T cell receptor beta chains from one sample in a study of shared clonotypes between healthy human individuals. The method was immunoSEQ multiplex PCR; TCRdb's version includes in-frame clones alone and lacks a portion of them. This sample has 300,000 or so clones, with roughly 70% found just once. Material for sequencing was memory CD4+ T cells sorted from blood. The receptors derive from a man younger than 45 in good health. CDR3s include the opening cysteine and the closing phenylalanine or tryptophan. D genes are given only for firm matches. A row's size may be missing; if present it is once, few, many or a size class.

TRBJ2-7 . . TRBV30 CACNISPYEQYF TGTGCCTGTAATATTTCCCCCTACGAGCAGTACTTC
TRBJ2-7 . . TRBV7-8 CASSLGRAGWSSGEQYF TGTGCCAGCAGCTTAGGAAGGGCGGGATGGTCTTCTGGCGAGCAGTACTTC
TRBJ2-1 TRBD2 . TRBV5-5 CASSPQGAGVSSYNEQFF TGTGCCAGCAGCCCGCAAGGAGCGGGGGTAAGCTCCTACAATGAGCAGTTCTTC
TRBJ2-1 . . TRBV30 CAWSGRNNEQFF TGTGCCTGGAGTGGTAGGAACAATGAGCAGTTCTTC
TRBJ1-5 . few TRBV5-5 CASSSGGGSQPQHF TGTGCCAGCAGCTCCGGAGGGGGAAGTCAGCCCCAGCATTTT
TRBJ2-7 . . TRBV11-2 CASSQTSGPAPHEQYF TGTGCCAGCAGCCAGACTAGTGGGCCAGCCCCCCACGAGCAGTACTTC
TRBJ2-7 . . TRBV6-1 CASRPPQGYEQYF TGTGCCAGCAGACCCCCTCAGGGGTACGAGCAGTACTTC
TRBJ2-2 . . TRBV6-1 CASILGSNTGELFF TGTGCCAGCATCCTGGGGTCGAACACCGGGGAGCTGTTTTTT
TRBJ1-5 . once TRBV28 CASSFSRGRENQPQHF TGTGCCAGCAGTTTCAGTCGGGGGCGCGAAAATCAGCCCCAGCATTTT
TRBJ1-1 . once TRBV2 CASMGVDKVNTEAFF TGTGCCAGCATGGGGGTTGACAAGGTGAACACTGAAGCTTTCTTT
TRBJ2-7 . once TRBV5-4 CASSGGNSYEQYF TGTGCCAGCAGCGGCGGGAACTCCTACGAGCAGTACTTC
TRBJ2-1 TRBD2 once TRBV28 CASSLSGAGGNEQFF TGTGCCAGCAGTTTAAGCGGGGCAGGAGGGAATGAGCAGTTCTTC
TRBJ2-7 TRBD2 . TRBV7-2 CASMRTSGSGEQYF TGTGCCAGCATGAGGACTAGCGGGAGCGGCGAGCAGTACTTC
TRBJ2-7 TRBD2 . TRBV7-6 CASSFHPLAGPDYEQYF TGTGCCAGCAGCTTCCATCCACTAGCGGGACCTGACTACGAGCAGTACTTC
TRBJ2-1 TRBD2 few TRBV29-1 CSVRGLGGLATHEQFF TGCAGCGTGAGGGGCCTGGGGGGACTAGCGACCCATGAGCAGTTCTTC
TRBJ2-3 TRBD2 . TRBV5-5 CASSFLAGEVDTQYF TGTGCCAGCAGCTTTCTAGCGGGAGAGGTAGATACGCAGTATTTT
TRBJ2-3 TRBD1 many TRBV7-8 CASSFAGGYTDTQYF TGTGCCAGCAGCTTTGCAGGGGGCTACACAGATACGCAGTATTTT
TRBJ2-7 . . TRBV5-1 CATPLGIRENSYEQYF TGCGCCACCCCCTTGGGCATCAGGGAGAACTCCTACGAGCAGTACTTC
TRBJ2-7 TRBD1 . TRBV7-6 CASSLAGQGTYEQYF TGTGCCAGCAGCTTAGCGGGACAGGGCACGTACGAGCAGTACTTC
TRBJ2-1 . . TRBV10-1 CASSDPPGKQFF TGCGCCAGCAGTGACCCTCCGGGAAAGCAGTTCTTC
TRBJ2-7 TRBD1 . TRBV9 CASSVRPGRTGEGEQYF TGTGCCAGCAGCGTAAGGCCGGGTCGGACAGGGGAGGGCGAGCAGTACTTC
TRBJ2-3 TRBD2 . TRBV2 CASSTGREADTQYF TGTGCCAGCTCAACCGGGAGGGAGGCAGATACGCAGTATTTT
TRBJ1-2 . . TRBV6-1 CASSADSRNYGYIF TGTGCCAGCAGTGCGGACAGTCGGAACTATGGCTACATCTTC